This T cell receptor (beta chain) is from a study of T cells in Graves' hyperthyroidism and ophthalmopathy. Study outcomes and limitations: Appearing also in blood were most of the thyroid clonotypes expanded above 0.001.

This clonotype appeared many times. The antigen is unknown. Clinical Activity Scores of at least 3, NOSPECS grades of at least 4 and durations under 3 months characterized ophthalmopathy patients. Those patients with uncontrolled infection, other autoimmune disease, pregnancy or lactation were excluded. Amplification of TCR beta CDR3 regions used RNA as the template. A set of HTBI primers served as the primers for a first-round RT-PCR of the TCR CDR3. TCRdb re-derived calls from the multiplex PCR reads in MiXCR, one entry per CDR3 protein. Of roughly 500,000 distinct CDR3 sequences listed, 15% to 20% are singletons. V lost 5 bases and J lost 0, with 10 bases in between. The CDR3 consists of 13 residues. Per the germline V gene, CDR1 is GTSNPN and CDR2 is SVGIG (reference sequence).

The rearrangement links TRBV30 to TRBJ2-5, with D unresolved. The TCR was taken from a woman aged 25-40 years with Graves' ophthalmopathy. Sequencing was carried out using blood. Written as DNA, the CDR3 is TGTGCCTGGTCAAAGGGTTACCAAGAGACCCAGTACTTC. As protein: CAWSKGYQETQYF.